What follows is one T cell receptor (beta chain) and its context. Its target is not known. These data come from a study of cytomegalovirus exposure and HLA in healthy donors. Across the whole study: The Caucasian-associated ancestry cluster held under 90% of a few hundred genotyped donors.

Study results and limitations: The investigators catalogued 150 to 200 TCR beta chains as cytomegalovirus-associated. Serostatus for CMV was the only available immune exposure information.

In the PCR, 60 Vbeta and 13 Jbeta primers were used. TCRdb's copy holds only in-frame clones and misses some; the assay was immunoSEQ multiplex PCR. The sample includes tens of thousands of clones, roughly 80% of them seen just once. V lost 7 bases to trimming and J lost 2 bases, with 14 bases between them. There are 14 residues in the CDR3. The germline V gene encodes CDR1 SGHTA and CDR2 FQGNSA. The sequenced sample consisted of PBMCs. This sequence originates from a woman in her forties or fifties in good health and CMV-seronegative. The chain recombines TRBV7-2 with TRBJ1-2; unclear D gene. The DNA of the CDR3 is TGTGCCAGCAACTTTTACAGTGCCAACTATGGCTACACCTTC. Translated: CASNFYSANYGYTF.